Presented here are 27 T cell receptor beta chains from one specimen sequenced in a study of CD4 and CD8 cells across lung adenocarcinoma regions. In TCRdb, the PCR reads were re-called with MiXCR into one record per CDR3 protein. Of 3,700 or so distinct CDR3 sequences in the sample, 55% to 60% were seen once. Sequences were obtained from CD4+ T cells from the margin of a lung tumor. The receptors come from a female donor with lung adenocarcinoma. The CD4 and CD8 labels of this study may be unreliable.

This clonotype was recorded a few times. DNA of the CDR3: TGTGCCAGCAGTGAAAGCGGCGGGAGCTCCTACGAGCAGTACTTC. It translates to CASSESGGSSYEQYF. V usage is TRBV6-1 and J usage is TRBJ2-7; TRBD2 matches 7 bases. Germline values: CDR1 MNHNS, CDR2 SASEGT. With 2 bases clipped from V and 0 bases from J, the junction kept 4 bases outside the gene matches. This CDR3 contains 15 residues.

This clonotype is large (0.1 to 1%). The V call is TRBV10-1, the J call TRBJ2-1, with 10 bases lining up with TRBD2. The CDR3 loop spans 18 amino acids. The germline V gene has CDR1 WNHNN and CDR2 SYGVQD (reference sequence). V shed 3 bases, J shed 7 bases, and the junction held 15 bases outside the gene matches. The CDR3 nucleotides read TGCGCCAGCAGTGATCGAACTGGGACTAGCGCAAGGGGTAATGAGCAGTTCTTC. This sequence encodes CASSDRTGTSARGNEQFF.

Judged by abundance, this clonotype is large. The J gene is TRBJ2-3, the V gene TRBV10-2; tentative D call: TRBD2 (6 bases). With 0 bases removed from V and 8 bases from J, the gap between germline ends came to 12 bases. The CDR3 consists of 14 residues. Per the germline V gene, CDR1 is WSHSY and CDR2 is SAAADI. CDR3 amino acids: CASSESAGTGTQYF. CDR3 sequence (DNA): TGCGCCAGCAGTGAGTCGGCTGGGACTGGTACGCAGTATTTT.

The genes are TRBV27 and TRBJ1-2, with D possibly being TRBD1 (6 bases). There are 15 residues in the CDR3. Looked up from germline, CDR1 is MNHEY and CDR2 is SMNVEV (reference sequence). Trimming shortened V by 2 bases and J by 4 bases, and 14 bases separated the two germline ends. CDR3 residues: CASSLNRALSYGYTF. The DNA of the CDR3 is TGTGCCAGCAGTTTAAACAGGGCCTTGAGCTATGGCTACACCTTC.

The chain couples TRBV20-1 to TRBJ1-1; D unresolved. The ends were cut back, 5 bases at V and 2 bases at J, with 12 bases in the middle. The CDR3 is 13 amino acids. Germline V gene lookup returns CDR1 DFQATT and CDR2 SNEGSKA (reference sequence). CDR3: CSAPGPGNTEAFF. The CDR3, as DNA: TGCAGTGCTCCAGGTCCGGGAAACACTGAAGCTTTCTTT.

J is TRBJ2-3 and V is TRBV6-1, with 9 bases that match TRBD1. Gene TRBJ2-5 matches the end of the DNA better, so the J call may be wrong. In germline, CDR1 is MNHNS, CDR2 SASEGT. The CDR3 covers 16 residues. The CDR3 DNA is TGTGCCAGCAGTGAGGGACAGGGCCCTGGCCCAGATACCCAGTACTTC. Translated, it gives CASSEGQGPGPDTQYF.

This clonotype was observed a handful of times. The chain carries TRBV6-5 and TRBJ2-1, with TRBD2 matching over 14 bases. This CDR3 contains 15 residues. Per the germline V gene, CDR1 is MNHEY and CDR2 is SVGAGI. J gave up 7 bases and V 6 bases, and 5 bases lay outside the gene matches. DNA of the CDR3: TGTGCCAGCAGCTCTCGACTAGCGGGAGGGAATGAGCAGTTCTTC. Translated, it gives CASSSRLAGGNEQFF.

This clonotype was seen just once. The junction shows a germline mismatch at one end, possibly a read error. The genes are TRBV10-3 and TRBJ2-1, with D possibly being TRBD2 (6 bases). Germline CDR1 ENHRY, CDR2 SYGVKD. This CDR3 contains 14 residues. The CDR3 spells CASSESGGYTEQFF. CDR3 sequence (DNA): TGTGCCAGCAGTGAGTCCGGGGGATATACTGAGCAGTTCTTC.

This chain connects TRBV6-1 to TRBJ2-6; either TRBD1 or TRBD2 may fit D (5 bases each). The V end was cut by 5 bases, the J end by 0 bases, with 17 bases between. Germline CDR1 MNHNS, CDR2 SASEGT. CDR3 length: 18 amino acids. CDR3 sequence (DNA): TGTGCCAGCAGTATCGGGGCTATCGCACACTCTGGGGCCAACGTCCTGACTTTC. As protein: CASSIGAIAHSGANVLTF.

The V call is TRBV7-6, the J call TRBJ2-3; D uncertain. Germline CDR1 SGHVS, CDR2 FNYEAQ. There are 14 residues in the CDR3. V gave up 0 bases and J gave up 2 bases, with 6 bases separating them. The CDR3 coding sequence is TGTGCCAGCAGCTTAGCGCCAGTCACAGATACGCAGTATTTT. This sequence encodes CASSLAPVTDTQYF.

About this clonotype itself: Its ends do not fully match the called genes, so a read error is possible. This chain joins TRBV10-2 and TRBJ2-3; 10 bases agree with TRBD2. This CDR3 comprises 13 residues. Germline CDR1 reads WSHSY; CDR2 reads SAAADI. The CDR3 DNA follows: TGCGTCATGGTAGCGGGAGGCAAAGACACGCAGTATTTC. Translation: CVMVAGGKDTQYF.

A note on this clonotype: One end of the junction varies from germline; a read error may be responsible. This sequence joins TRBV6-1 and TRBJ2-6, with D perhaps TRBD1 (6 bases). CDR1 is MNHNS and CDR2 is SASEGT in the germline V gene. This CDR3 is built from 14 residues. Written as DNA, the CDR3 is TGTGCCAGCAGTGAAATTGGGGGCGCCTACGTCCTGTCTTTC. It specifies CASSEIGGAYVLSF.

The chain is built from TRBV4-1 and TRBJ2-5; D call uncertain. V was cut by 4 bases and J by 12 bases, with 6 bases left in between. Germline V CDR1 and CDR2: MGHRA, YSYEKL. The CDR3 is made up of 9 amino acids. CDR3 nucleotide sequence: TGCGCCAGCAGCCCCCCTGAGTACTTC. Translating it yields CASSPPEYF.

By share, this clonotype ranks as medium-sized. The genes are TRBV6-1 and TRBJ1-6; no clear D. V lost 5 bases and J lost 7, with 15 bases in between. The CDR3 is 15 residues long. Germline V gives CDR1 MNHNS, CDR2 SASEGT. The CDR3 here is CASSPRLPDNSPLHF. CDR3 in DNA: TGTGCCAGCAGTCCGCGGCTCCCGGACAATTCACCCCTCCACTTT.

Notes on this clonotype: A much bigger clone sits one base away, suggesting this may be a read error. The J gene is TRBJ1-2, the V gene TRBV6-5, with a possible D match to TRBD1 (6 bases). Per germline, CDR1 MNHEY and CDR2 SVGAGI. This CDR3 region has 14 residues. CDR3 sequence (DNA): TGTACCAGCAGTTCGCAAGGGGGGGCTCTTGGCTACACCTTC. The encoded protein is CTSSSQGGALGYTF.

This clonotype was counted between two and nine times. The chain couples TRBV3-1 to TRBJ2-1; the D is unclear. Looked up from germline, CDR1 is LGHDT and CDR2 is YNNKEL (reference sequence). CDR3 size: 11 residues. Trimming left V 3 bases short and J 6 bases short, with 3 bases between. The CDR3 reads CASSQINEQFF. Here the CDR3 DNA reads TGTGCCAGCAGCCAGATCAATGAGCAGTTCTTC.

The CDR3 spells CASSLLSQGSTGELFF. The CDR3 bases are TGTGCCAGCAGCCTCTTGTCGCAGGGATCCACCGGGGAGCTGTTTTTT. The chain carries TRBV5-5 and TRBJ2-2; a possible D gene is TRBD1 (5 bases). CDR1 is SGHKS, CDR2 YYEKEE, per germline (reference sequence). The CDR3 runs to 16 residues. Trimming cost V 4 bases and J 4 bases, with 17 bases left between them.

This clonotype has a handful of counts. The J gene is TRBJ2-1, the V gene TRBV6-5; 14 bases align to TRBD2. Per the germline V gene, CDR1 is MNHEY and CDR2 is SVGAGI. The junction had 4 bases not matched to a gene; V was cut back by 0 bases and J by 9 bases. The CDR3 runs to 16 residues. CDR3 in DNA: TGTGCCAGCAGTTACTCGGGACTAGCGGGAGAGTTTGAGCAGTTCTTC. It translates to CASSYSGLAGEFEQFF.

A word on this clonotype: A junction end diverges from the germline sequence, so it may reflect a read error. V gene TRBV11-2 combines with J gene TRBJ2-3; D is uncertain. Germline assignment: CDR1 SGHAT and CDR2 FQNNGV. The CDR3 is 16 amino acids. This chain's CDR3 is CASSLGGLRFRDTQYF. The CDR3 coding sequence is TGTGCCAGCAGCTTAGGGGGTCTCCGTTTCCGAGATACCCAGTATTTC.

The CDR3 reads CASSLGDSGSEQFF. CDR3 in DNA: TGTGCCAGCAGTTTAGGTGATAGCGGTTCTGAGCAGTTCTTC. V is TRBV12-3 or TRBV12-4 and J is TRBJ2-1, with D maybe TRBD2 (6 bases). The CDR3 covers 14 residues. Between the trimmed V and J ends, which lost 1 base and 9 bases, there was a span of 13 bases.

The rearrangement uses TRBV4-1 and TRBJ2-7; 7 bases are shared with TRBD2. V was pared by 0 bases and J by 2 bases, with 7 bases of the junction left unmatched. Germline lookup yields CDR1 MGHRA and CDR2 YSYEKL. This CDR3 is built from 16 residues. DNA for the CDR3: TGCGCCAGCAGCCAAGACAGAGCGGGGAGTCCCTACGAGCAGTACTTC. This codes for CASSQDRAGSPYEQYF.

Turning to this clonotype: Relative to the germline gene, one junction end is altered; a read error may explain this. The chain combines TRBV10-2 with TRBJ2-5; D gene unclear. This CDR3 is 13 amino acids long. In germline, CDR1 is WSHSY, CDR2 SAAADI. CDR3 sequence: CASVERGQETQYF. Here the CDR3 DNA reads TGCGCCAGCGTGGAGCGTGGGCAAGAGACGCAGTACTTC.

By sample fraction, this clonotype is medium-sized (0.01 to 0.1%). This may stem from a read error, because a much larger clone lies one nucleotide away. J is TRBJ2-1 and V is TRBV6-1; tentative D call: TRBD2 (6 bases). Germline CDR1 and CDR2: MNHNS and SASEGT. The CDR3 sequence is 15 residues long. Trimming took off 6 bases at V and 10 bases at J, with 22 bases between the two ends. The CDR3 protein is CASSPVPGDRDEQFF. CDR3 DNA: TGTGCCAGCAGCCCGGTTCCGGGGGACCGGGACGAGCAGTTCTTC.

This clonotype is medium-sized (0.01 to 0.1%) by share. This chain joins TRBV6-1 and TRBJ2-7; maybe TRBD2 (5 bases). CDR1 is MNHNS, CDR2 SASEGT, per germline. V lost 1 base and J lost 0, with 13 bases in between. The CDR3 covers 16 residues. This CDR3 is CASSEVWMGVSYEQYF. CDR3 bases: TGTGCCAGCAGTGAAGTATGGATGGGAGTCTCCTACGAGCAGTACTTC.

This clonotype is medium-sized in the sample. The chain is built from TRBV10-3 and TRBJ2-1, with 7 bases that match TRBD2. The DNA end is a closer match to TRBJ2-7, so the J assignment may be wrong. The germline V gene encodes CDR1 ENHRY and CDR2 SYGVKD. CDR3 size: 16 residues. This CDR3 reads CAISSLAGPRAYEQYF. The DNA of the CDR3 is TGTGCCATCAGTTCTTTAGCGGGTCCGAGGGCCTACGAGCAGTACTTC.

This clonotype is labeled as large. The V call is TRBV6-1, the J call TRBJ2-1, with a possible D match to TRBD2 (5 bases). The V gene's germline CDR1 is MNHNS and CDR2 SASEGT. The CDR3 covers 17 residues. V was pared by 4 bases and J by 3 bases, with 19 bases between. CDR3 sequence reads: CASSVRLAATSYNEQFF. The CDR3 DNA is TGTGCCAGCAGTGTCAGGTTAGCAGCAACTAGCTACAATGAGCAGTTCTTC.

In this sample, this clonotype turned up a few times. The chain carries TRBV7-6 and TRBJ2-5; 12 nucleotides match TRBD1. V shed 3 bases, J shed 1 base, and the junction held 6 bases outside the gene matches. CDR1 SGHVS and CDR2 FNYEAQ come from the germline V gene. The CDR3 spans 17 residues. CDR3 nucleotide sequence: TGTGCCAGCAGCTTTAGGGGACAGGGGGCAGGCCAAGAGACCCAGTACTTC. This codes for CASSFRGQGAGQETQYF.